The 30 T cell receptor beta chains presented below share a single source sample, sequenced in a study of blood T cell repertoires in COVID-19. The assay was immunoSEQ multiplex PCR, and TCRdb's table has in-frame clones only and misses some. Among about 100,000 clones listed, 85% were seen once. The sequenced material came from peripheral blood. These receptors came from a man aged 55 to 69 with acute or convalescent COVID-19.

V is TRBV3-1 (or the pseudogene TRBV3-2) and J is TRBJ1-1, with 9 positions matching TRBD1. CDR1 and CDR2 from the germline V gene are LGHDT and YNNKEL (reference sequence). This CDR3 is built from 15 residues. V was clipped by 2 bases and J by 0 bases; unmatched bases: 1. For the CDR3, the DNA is TGTGCCAGCAGCCAACGGGACAGGGTGAACACTGAAGCTTTCTTT. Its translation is CASSQRDRVNTEAFF.

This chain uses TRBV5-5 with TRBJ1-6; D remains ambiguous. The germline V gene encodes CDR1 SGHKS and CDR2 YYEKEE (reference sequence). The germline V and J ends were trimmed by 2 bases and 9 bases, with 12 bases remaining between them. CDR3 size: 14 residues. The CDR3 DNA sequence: TGTGCCAGCAGCTTAGAAGTTCCGGGTTCACCCCTCCACTTT. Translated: CASSLEVPGSPLHF.

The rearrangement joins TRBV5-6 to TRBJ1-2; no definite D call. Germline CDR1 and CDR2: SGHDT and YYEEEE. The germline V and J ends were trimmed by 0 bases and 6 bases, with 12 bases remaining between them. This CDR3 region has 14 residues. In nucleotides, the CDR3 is TGTGCCAGCAGCTTGGGAGCGGGTCCCCATGGCTACACCTTC. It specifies CASSLGAGPHGYTF.

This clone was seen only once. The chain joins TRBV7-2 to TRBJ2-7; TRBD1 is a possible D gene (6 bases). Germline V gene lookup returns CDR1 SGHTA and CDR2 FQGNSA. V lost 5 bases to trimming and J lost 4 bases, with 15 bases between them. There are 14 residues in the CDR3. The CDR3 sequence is CASSKPGTGYEQYF. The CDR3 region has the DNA TGTGCCAGCAGCAAACCTGGTACAGGGTACGAGCAGTACTTC.

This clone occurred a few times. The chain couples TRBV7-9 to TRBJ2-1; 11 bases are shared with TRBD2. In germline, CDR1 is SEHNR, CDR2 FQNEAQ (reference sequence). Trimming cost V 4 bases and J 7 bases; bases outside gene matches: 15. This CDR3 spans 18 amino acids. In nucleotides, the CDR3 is TGTGCCAGCAGCTCCCCGCCCAGACTAGCGGGGATTAAGAATGAGCAGTTCTTC. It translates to CASSSPPRLAGIKNEQFF. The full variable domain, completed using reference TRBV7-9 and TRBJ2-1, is DTGVSQNPRHKITKRGQNVTFRCDPISEHNRLYWYRQTLGQGPEFLTYFQNEAQLEKSRLLSDRFSAERPKGSFSTLEIQRTEQGDSAMYLCASSSPPRLAGIKNEQFFGPGTRLTVL.

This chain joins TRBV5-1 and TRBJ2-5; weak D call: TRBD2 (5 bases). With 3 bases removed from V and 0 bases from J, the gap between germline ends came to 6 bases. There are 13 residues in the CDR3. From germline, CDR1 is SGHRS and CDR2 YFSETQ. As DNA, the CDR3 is TGCGCCAGCAGCTCGGGGTACCAAGAGACCCAGTACTTC. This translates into CASSSGYQETQYF.

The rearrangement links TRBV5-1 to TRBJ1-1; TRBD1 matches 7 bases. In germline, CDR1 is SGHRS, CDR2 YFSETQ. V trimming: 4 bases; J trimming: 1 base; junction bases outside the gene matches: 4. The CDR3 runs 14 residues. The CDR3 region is CASSPRTGNTEAFF. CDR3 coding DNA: TGCGCCAGCAGCCCCCGGACAGGGAACACTGAAGCTTTCTTT.

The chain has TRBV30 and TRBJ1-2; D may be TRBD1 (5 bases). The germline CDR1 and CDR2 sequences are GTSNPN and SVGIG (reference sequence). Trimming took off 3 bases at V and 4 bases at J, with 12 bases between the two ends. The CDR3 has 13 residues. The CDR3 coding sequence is TGTGCCTGGAGACCGGACACAGTCTATGGCTACACCTTC. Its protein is CAWRPDTVYGYTF.

In DNA form, the CDR3 reads TGTGCCAGCAGCTTAGCCGGGGGGCTCACCGGGGAGCTGTTTTTT. It encodes CASSLAGGLTGELFF. The chain has TRBV7-2 and TRBJ2-2; D might be TRBD2 (7 bases). The CDR3 is made up of 15 amino acids. CDR1 and CDR2 from the germline V gene are SGHTA and FQGNSA. V was pared by 0 bases and J by 4 bases, with 9 bases between. The complete variable domain, with remaining parts taken from reference TRBV7-2 and TRBJ2-2, reads GAGVSQSPSNKVTEKGKDVELRCDPISGHTALYWYRQSLGQGLEFLIYFQGNSAPDKSGLPSDRFSAERTGGSVSTLTIQRTQQEDSAVYLCASSLAGGLTGELFFGEGSRLTVL.

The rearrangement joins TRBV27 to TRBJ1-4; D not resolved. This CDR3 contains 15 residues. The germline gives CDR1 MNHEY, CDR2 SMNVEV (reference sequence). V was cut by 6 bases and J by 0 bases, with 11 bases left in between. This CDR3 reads CASRLAESTNEKLFF. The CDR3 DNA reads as TGTGCCAGCAGATTGGCAGAATCAACTAATGAAAAACTGTTTTTT.

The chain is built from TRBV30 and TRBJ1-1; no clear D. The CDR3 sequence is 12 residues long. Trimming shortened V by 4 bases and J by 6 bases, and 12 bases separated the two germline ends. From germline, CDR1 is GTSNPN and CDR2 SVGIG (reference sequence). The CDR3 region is CAWKTREAEAFF. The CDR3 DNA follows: TGTGCCTGGAAAACCCGGGAGGCTGAAGCTTTCTTT.

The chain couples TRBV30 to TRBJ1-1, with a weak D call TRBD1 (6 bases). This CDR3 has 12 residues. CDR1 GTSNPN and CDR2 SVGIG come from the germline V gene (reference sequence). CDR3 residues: CAENQGTTEAFF. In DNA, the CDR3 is TGTGCGGAGAATCAGGGGACCACTGAAGCTTTCTTT.

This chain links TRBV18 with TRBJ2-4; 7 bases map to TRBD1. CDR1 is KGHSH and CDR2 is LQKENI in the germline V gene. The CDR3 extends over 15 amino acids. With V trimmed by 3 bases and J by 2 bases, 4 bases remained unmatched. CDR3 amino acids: CASSPRQGSKNIQYF. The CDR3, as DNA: TGTGCCAGCTCACCCCGACAGGGTTCCAAAAACATTCAGTACTTC.

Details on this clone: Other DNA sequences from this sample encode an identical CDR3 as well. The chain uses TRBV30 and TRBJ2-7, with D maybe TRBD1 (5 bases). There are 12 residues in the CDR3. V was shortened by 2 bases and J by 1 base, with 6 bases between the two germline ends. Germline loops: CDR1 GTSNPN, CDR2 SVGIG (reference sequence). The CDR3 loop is CAWSRGSYEQYF. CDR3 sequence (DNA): TGTGCCTGGAGTAGGGGTTCCTACGAGCAGTACTTC.

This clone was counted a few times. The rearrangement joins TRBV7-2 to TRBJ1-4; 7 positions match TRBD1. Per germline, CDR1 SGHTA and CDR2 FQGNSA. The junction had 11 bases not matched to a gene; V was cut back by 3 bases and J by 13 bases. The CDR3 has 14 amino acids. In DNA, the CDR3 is TGTGCCAGCAGCTTCGAACAGGGGCTAAGTAGACTGTTTTTT. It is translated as CASSFEQGLSRLFF. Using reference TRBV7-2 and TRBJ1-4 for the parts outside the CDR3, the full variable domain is GAGVSQSPSNKVTEKGKDVELRCDPISGHTALYWYRQSLGQGLEFLIYFQGNSAPDKSGLPSDRFSAERTGGSVSTLTIQRTQQEDSAVYLCASSFEQGLSRLFFGSGTQLSVL.

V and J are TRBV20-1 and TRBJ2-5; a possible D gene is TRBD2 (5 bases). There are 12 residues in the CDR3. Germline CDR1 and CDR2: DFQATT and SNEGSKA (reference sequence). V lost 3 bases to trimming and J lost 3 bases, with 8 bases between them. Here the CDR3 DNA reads TGCAGTGCTAGTCCCGGGGAAGAGACCCAGTACTTC. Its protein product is CSASPGEETQYF.

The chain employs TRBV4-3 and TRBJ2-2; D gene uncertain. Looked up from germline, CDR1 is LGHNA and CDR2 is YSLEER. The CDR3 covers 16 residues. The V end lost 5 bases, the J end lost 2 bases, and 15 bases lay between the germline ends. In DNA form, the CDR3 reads TGCGCCAGCAGCGGCGGAATAGCAGACAACACCGGGGAGCTGTTTTTT. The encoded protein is CASSGGIADNTGELFF.

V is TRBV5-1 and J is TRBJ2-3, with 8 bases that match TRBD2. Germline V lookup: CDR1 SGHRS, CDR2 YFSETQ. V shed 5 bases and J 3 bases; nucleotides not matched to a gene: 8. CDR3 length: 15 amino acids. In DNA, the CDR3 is TGCGCCAGCAGTATAGCGGGGACGAAGACAGATACGCAGTATTTT. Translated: CASSIAGTKTDTQYF.

CDR3 coding DNA: TGTGCCAGCAGCATAGTGACAATAGCGGGAGTCGGTGAGCAGTTCTTC. Amino acid sequence: CASSIVTIAGVGEQFF. This chain connects TRBV7-9 to TRBJ2-1, with TRBD2 identical over 9 bases. The CDR3 is made up of 16 amino acids. Per the germline V gene, CDR1 is SEHNR and CDR2 is FQNEAQ (reference sequence). V lost 5 bases to trimming and J lost 9 bases; unmatched junction nucleotides: 14.

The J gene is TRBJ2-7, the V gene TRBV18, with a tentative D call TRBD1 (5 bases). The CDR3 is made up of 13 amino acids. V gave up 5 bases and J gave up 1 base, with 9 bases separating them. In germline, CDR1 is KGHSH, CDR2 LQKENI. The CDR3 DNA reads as TGTGCCAGCTCATTGGACAATTCCTACGAGCAGTACTTC. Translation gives CASSLDNSYEQYF.

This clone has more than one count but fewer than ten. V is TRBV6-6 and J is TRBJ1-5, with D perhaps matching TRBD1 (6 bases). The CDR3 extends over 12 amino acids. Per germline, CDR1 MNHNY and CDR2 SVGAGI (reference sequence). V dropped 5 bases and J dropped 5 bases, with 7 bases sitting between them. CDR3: CASSHRDQPQHF. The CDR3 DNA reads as TGTGCCAGCAGTCACAGGGATCAGCCCCAGCATTTT.

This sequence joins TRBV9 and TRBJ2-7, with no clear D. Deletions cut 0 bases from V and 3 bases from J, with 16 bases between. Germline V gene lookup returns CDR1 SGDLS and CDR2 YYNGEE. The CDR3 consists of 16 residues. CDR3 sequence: CASSVAGQNPLYEQYF. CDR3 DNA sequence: TGTGCCAGCAGCGTAGCTGGGCAAAATCCCCTCTACGAGCAGTACTTC. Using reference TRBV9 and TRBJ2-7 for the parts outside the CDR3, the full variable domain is DSGVTQTPKHLITATGQRVTLRCSPRSGDLSVYWYQQSLDQGLQFLIQYYNGEERAKGNILERFSAQQFPDLHSELNLSSLELGDSALYFCASSVAGQNPLYEQYFGPGTRLTVT.

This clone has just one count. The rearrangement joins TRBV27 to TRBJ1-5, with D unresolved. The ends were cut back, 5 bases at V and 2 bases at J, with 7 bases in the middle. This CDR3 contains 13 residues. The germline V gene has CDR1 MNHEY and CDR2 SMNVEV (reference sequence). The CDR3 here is CASSLNRNQPQHF. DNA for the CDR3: TGTGCCAGCAGTCTTAATCGCAATCAGCCCCAGCATTTT.

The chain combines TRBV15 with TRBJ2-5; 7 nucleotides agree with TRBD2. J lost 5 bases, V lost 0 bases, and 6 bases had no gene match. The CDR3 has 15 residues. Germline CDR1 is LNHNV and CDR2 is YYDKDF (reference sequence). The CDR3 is CATSRELATVETQYF. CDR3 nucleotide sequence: TGTGCCACCAGCAGAGAACTAGCGACTGTGGAGACCCAGTACTTC.

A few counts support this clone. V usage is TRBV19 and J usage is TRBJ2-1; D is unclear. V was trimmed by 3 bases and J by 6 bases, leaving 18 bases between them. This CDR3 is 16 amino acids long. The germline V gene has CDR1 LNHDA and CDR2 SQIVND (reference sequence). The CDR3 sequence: CASSIHAEVVSNEQFF. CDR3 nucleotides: TGTGCCAGTAGTATTCATGCGGAAGTAGTATCCAATGAGCAGTTCTTC.

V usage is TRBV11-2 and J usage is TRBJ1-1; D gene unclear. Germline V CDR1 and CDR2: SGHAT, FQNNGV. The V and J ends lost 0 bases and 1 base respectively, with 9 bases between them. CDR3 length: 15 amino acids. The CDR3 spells CASSLETLWNTEAFF. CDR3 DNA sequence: TGTGCCAGCAGCTTAGAGACATTGTGGAACACTGAAGCTTTCTTT.

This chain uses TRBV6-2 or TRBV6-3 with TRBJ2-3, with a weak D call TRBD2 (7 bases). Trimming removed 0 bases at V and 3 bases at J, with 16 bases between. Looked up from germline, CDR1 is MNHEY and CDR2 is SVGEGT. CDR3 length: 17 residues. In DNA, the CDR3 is TGTGCCAGCAGTTACTCGAAATCGGGGGGCGTTACAGATACGCAGTATTTT. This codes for CASSYSKSGGVTDTQYF.

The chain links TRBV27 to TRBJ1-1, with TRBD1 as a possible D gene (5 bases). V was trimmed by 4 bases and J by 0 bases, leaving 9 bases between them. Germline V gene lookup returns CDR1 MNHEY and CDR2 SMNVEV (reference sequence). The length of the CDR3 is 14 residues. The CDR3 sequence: CASSWAQVNTEAFF. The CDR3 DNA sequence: TGTGCCAGCAGTTGGGCACAGGTGAACACTGAAGCTTTCTTT.

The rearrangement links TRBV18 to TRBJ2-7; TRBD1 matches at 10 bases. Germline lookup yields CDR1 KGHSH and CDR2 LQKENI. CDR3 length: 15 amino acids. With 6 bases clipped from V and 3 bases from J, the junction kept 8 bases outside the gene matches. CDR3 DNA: TGTGCCAGCTCCCCCGGGACAGGGGCCGTCTACGAGCAGTACTTC. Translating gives CASSPGTGAVYEQYF.

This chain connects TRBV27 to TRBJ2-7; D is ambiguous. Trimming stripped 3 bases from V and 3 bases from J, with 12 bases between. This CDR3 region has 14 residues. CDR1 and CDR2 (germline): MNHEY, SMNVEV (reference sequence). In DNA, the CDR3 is TGTGCCAGCAGTTTTCGCCAGAACCTCTACGAGCAGTACTTC. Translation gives CASSFRQNLYEQYF.